These T cell receptor beta chains were read from a single sample in a study of identical twins. TCRdb processed the 5' RACE reads anew with MiXCR; each CDR3 protein has one entry. The repertoire includes about 220,000 distinct CDR3 sequences, around a tenth of them detected once, and approximately 5.1% sits in the top ten. Sequencing was carried out using memory (CD45RO+) T cells sorted from blood. These receptors all come from a woman aged 18-29 years in good health. Both conserved end residues are part of each CDR3. A D gene is named only where the DNA matches it firmly. A clone size is listed for some rows: how often the clone was seen (once, few, many), or a class if it is expanded.

D	V	J	size	DNA	CDR3
-	TRBV11-3	TRBJ2-1	many	TGTGCCAGCAGCCCCCGACTAGGGGACGACAATGAGCAGTTCTTC	CASSPRLGDDNEQFF
-	TRBV2	TRBJ2-5	few	TGTGCCAGCCACAGGCCGACGAGGACCCAGTACTTC	CASHRPTRTQYF
-	TRBV3-1	TRBJ2-3	many	TGTGCCAGCAGCCCGGGCCCAGATACGCAGTATTTT	CASSPGPDTQYF
TRBD1	TRBV6-1	TRBJ1-2	-	TGTGCCAGCAGTCAATGGGGACAGGGGGCGAAAGCTAACTATGGCTACACCTTC	CASSQWGQGAKANYGYTF
TRBD2	TRBV7-2	TRBJ2-7	-	TGTGCCAGCAGCTTACGAGGACTAGGGGACTACGAGCAGTACTTC	CASSLRGLGDYEQYF
TRBD2	TRBV4-2	TRBJ2-2	-	TGTGCCAGCAGCCAAGGATCCGCGGGGGGGCCCAGTTTTGGGGAGCTGTTTTTT	CASSQGSAGGPSFGELFF
-	TRBV20-1	TRBJ2-3	few	TGCAGTGCAACTTCCCTAGATACGCAGTATTTT	CSATSLDTQYF
TRBD2	TRBV20-1	TRBJ2-7	-	TGCAGTGCTGGGACTAGCGACTACGAGCAGTACTTC	CSAGTSDYEQYF
-	TRBV5-5	TRBJ2-2	few	TGTGCCAGCAGCTTGGATGTGGGGTCGAACACCGGGGAGCTGTTTTTT	CASSLDVGSNTGELFF
-	TRBV6-1	TRBJ2-6	many	TGTGCCAGCAGTGGCGGGACTCGGGTCGTTATGGGGGCCAACGTCCTGACTTTC	CASSGGTRVVMGANVLTF
TRBD2	TRBV7-2	TRBJ2-5	many	TGTGCCAGCAGCTTACAGGGCGGGGGGACCCAAGAGACCCAGTACTTC	CASSLQGGGTQETQYF
-	TRBV10-3	TRBJ2-7	-	TGTGCCATCAGTGGGCATAGGGAGCAGTACTTC	CAISGHREQYF
TRBD1	TRBV18	TRBJ1-5	-	TGTGCCAGCTCAAGGGACAGGGGCAATCAGCCCCAGCATTTT	CASSRDRGNQPQHF
-	TRBV11-3	TRBJ2-7	few	TGTGCCAGCAGCTTAAATAGAGACAGTCCCTACGAGCAGTACTTC	CASSLNRDSPYEQYF
TRBD2	TRBV18	TRBJ2-7	-	TGTGCCAGCTCATCCCCTACACTAGCGGGGACCTACGAGCAGTACTTC	CASSSPTLAGTYEQYF
TRBD2	TRBV6-1	TRBJ2-7	-	TGTGCCAGCAGTGAACTAGCGGGGGCCTACGAGCAGTACTTC	CASSELAGAYEQYF